This T cell receptor beta chain emerged from a study of multiple sclerosis patients with progressive multifocal leukoencephalopathy. This CDR3 is built from 15 residues. V was clipped by 0 bases and J by 5 bases, with 13 bases between them. Germline V gives CDR1 LGHNA, CDR2 YNFKEQ. Sequencing was at survey level. Sequencing used immunoSEQ multiplex PCR; TCRdb keeps in-frame clones, though not all of them. The profile shows around 32,000 clones, roughly 92% of them singletons. Time point reported: before natalizumab initiation. The specimen sequenced was PBMCs. The receptor comes from a man in his thirties or forties with multiple sclerosis. The J gene is TRBJ1-2, the V gene TRBV4-2; D possibly corresponds to TRBD1 (5 bases). The CDR3 reads CASSQEGRPPYGYTF. CDR3 bases: TGTGCCAGCAGCCAAGAGGGACGGCCCCCATATGGCTACACCTTC.